This TCR beta chain was sequenced in a study of T cell repertoires in cytomegalovirus infection. Points from the study as a whole: Clonotypes of TCR beta that were HLA-C-restricted and CMV-specific dominated the ex vivo response.

The CDR3 has 16 amino acids. CDR1 and CDR2 (germline): SEHNR, FQNEAQ (reference sequence). Trimming took 5 bases from V and 2 from J, leaving 15 bases between them. TCRdb reprocessed the reads via MiXCR and lists one record per CDR3 protein. The sample consists of approximately 990,000 distinct CDR3 sequences, roughly 30% of them appearing once. A word on this clonotype: The target antigen is unknown.

Material: cultured CD8+ T cells from PBMCs, obtained from culture after CMV antigen stimulation. The sequence was collected from a human donor in good health (CMV status not recorded). Some clones in this sample may be carry-over from other donors' samples. The chain links TRBV7-9 to TRBJ2-2, with D possibly TRBD2 on 5 matching bases. CDR3 in amino acids: CASSTRDLANTGELFF. The CDR3, as DNA: TGTGCCAGCAGCACTCGTGACCTAGCCAACACCGGGGAGCTGTTTTTT.